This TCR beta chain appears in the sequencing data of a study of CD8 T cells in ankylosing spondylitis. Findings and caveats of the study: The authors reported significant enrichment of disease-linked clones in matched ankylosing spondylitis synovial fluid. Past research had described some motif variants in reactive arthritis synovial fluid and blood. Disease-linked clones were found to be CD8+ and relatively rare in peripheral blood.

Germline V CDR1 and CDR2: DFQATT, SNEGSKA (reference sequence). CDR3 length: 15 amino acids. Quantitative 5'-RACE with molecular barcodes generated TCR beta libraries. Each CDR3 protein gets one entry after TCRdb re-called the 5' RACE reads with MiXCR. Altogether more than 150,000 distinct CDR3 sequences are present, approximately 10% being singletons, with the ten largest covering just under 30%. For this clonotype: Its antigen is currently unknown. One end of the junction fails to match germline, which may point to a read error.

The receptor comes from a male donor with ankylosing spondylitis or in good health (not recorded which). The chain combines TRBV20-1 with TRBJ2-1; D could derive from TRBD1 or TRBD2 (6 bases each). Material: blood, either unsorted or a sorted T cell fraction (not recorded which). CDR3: CCAPRGGVQGNEQFF. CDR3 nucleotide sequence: TGCTGTGCTCCCAGGGGCGGGGTTCAGGGAAATGAGCAGTTCTTC.